Detailed here is one TCR beta chain. A far larger clone is only one base removed, so a read error is likely. cDNA synthesis used a TRAV/TRBV-specific primer set for both chains. TCR amplification involved about 20 PCR cycles with a constant-region primer and V-primer adapter. TCRdb re-called the reads with MiXCR, one entry per CDR3 protein. Of 64,000 or so distinct CDR3 sequences listed, 26% are singletons. The sample belongs to a study of low-dose radiotherapy and immunotherapy resistance in tumors. Overall study: Intravenous cyclophosphamide 200 mg/m2 was given every two weeks, one day before radiation and immunotherapy. Aspirin was taken orally by patients at 300 mg daily for four cycles from cycle 1 day 1.

Time point here: before trial treatment. Solid tumors that lacked tumor-infiltrating lymphocytes and were advanced were present in eligible patients. The CDR3 contains 16 residues. The chain has TRBV26 and TRBJ2-7; the table's D call of TRBD1 was not tested on the DNA. TRBV26 is deemed a pseudogene. Sequencing was performed on PBMCs, taken before treatment. This TCR was recovered from a male donor with rectosigmoid adenocarcinoma. The CDR3 loop reads CASRRWNRRSTYEQYF. The CDR3 DNA is TGTGCCAGCAGACGCTGGAACAGGCGATCAACCTACGAGCAGTACTTC.